These 23 T cell receptor beta chains came from one sample sequenced in a study of T-cell reconstitution after alpha-beta-depleted transplantation in children. Unique molecular identifiers were used in preparing the TCRbeta library. Each CDR3 protein is one row after TCRdb ran MiXCR on the PCR reads. The sample holds some 590,000 distinct CDR3 sequences; over 9.5% are singletons and the top ten take about 4.2%. This material consisted of PBMCs from the stem cell graft donor, taken from the stem cell graft. Every receptor here comes from a human donor who donated a stem cell graft to a child with acute myeloid leukemia.

The chain is built from TRBV18 and TRBJ2-1; D unclear. This CDR3 has 14 residues. The germline V gene encodes CDR1 KGHSH and CDR2 LQKENI. V lost 2 bases, J lost 7 bases, and 12 bases lay in between. The CDR3 nucleotides are TGTGCCAGCTCACCATCGGCCGTTGTTAATGAGCAGTTCTTC. Amino acids: CASSPSAVVNEQFF.

This clonotype was found a few times. This chain joins TRBV20-1 and TRBJ2-1; D gene ambiguous. CDR3 size: 16 residues. CDR1 is DFQATT, CDR2 SNEGSKA, per germline (reference sequence). V lost 3 bases, J lost 3 bases, and 18 bases lay in between. In nucleotides, the CDR3 is TGCAGTGCTAGGACCCCCACTACGGGCCTCTACAATGAGCAGTTCTTC. Translated, it gives CSARTPTTGLYNEQFF.

J is TRBJ2-5 and V is TRBV5-1; D not resolved. Trimming took off 5 bases at V and 3 bases at J, with 14 bases between the two ends. The CDR3 is made up of 14 amino acids. In germline, CDR1 is SGHRS, CDR2 YFSETQ. The CDR3 coding sequence is TGCGCCAGCAGGTCTGCAACAGCCGAAGAGACCCAGTACTTC. It translates to CASRSATAEETQYF.

The gene calls are TRBV15 and TRBJ2-3; no clear D gene. This CDR3 has 19 amino acids. The V gene's germline CDR1 is LNHNV and CDR2 YYDKDF (reference sequence). The V gene lost 0 bases and the J gene lost 2 bases, with 21 bases spanning the gap. The CDR3 here is CATSRDPLLVIGSTDTQYF. In DNA, the CDR3 is TGTGCCACCAGCAGAGATCCATTGTTGGTCATTGGCTCCACAGATACGCAGTATTTT.

V gene TRBV20-1 combines with J gene TRBJ2-1, with a tentative D call TRBD2 (6 bases). V shed 3 bases and J shed 3 bases, with 15 bases lying between them. Germline CDR1 DFQATT, CDR2 SNEGSKA (reference sequence). This CDR3 has 15 amino acids. The DNA for the CDR3 is TGCAGTGCTAGGGTCGAGCGGGTTAGCTACAATGAGCAGTTCTTC. Translated, it gives CSARVERVSYNEQFF.

This clonotype has just a few counts. This chain joins TRBV5-6 and TRBJ2-5, with TRBD1 identical over 9 bases. CDR1 and CDR2 from the germline V gene are SGHDT and YYEEEE. This CDR3 contains 16 residues. The V and J ends lost 4 bases and 1 base, in that order; junction bases with no gene match: 8. The CDR3 DNA sequence: TGTGCCAGCAGCAGGGACAGGGCCCAACTCCAAGAGACCCAGTACTTC. This encodes CASSRDRAQLQETQYF.

This clonotype was observed a few times. The rearrangement links TRBV5-1 to TRBJ2-6; no clear D. Germline CDR1 reads SGHRS; CDR2 reads YFSETQ. Trimming removed 5 bases at V and 0 bases at J, with 18 bases between. CDR3 length equals 18 residues. The CDR3 DNA follows: TGCGCCAGCAGTTTACGAGCCCTCTCCGTCTCTGGGGCCAACGTCCTGACTTTC. Translation gives CASSLRALSVSGANVLTF. Supplemented by reference TRBV5-1 and TRBJ2-6, the full variable domain reads KAGVTQTPRYLIKTRGQQVTLSCSPISGHRSVSWYQQTPGQGLQFLFEYFSETQRNKGNFPGRFSGRQFSNSRSEMNVSTLELGDSALYLCASSLRALSVSGANVLTFGAGSRLTVL.

This clonotype was observed many times. The chain employs TRBV28 and TRBJ1-2; D not resolved. The V end lost 8 bases, the J end lost 2 bases, and 12 bases lay between the germline ends. The CDR3 has 13 amino acids. Germline V gene sequence: CDR1 MDHEN, CDR2 SYDVKM. In DNA form, the CDR3 reads TGTGCCAGCGGATTAGGGATGAACTATGGCTACACCTTC. This codes for CASGLGMNYGYTF.

This clonotype was picked up a small number of times. This chain links TRBV2 with TRBJ1-1, with TRBD1 as a possible D gene (5 bases). V was trimmed by 7 bases and J by 6 bases, leaving 12 bases between them. The germline CDR1 and CDR2 sequences are SNHLY and FYNNEI. This CDR3 comprises 12 residues. The CDR3, as DNA: TGTGCCAGCAAAGAGGGGCCGGCTGAAGCTTTCTTT. Protein product: CASKEGPAEAFF.

The gene calls are TRBV18 and TRBJ2-1; no reliable D call. Germline CDR1 is KGHSH and CDR2 is LQKENI. Trimming stripped 2 bases from V and 4 bases from J, with 12 bases between. The CDR3 length is 15 residues. The CDR3 sequence: CASSPEAFSYNEQFF. CDR3 bases: TGTGCCAGCTCACCAGAGGCTTTCTCGTACAATGAGCAGTTCTTC.

This clonotype appeared a few times. The chain has TRBV7-2 and TRBJ1-1; D is unresolved. CDR1 and CDR2 from the germline V gene are SGHTA and FQGNSA. V shed 2 bases and J shed 1 base, with 8 bases lying between them. This CDR3 contains 14 residues. In DNA form, the CDR3 reads TGTGCCAGCAGCTTACTCTTACAGAACACTGAAGCTTTCTTT. This codes for CASSLLLQNTEAFF.

This clonotype was seen only a few times. The chain recombines TRBV11-1 with TRBJ1-2; D unclear. In germline, CDR1 is SGHAT, CDR2 FQDESV (reference sequence). The CDR3 spans 18 residues. Trimming pared 4 bases from V and 3 bases from J, leaving 24 bases between. The CDR3 loop reads CASSSTHSSPRGYYGYTF. The CDR3 nucleotides read TGTGCCAGCAGCTCAACACACTCCTCTCCCCGTGGGTACTATGGCTACACCTTC.

This chain connects TRBV29-1 to TRBJ1-2; D is uncertain. There are 13 residues in the CDR3. V gave up 2 bases and J gave up 4 bases, with 11 bases separating them. Germline values: CDR1 SQVTM, CDR2 ANQGSEA. The CDR3 here is CSVERPGFYGYTF. CDR3 nucleotide sequence: TGCAGCGTTGAACGGCCGGGATTCTATGGCTACACCTTC.

The table lists this clonotype with a few counts. The chain employs TRBV7-3 and TRBJ2-2; 15 nucleotides line up with TRBD2. V lost 5 bases to trimming and J lost 7 bases; unmatched junction nucleotides: 14. The CDR3 is made up of 19 amino acids. From germline, CDR1 is SGHTA and CDR2 FQGTGA. CDR3 sequence (DNA): TGTGCCAGCAGCCCAATAGGACTAGCGGGAGGGCCGCGGAGCGGGGAGCTGTTTTTT. This sequence encodes CASSPIGLAGGPRSGELFF. The complete variable domain, with remaining parts taken from reference TRBV7-3 and TRBJ2-2, reads GAGVSQTPSNKVTEKGKYVELRCDPISGHTALYWYRQSLGQGPEFLIYFQGTGAADDSGLPNDRFFAVRPEGSVSTLKIQRTERGDSAVYLCASSPIGLAGGPRSGELFFGEGSRLTVL.

Many counts were recorded for this clonotype. CDR3 loop: CASSLGLSLEGGELFF. CDR3 in DNA: TGTGCCAGCAGCTTGGGGCTGAGCTTGGAGGGCGGGGAGCTGTTTTTT. The chain recombines TRBV5-5 with TRBJ2-2, with D possibly TRBD2 on 6 matching bases. V lost 0 bases, J lost 7 bases, and 16 bases lay in between. This CDR3 spans 16 amino acids. CDR1 and CDR2 (germline): SGHKS, YYEKEE (reference sequence).

This chain links TRBV27 with TRBJ2-2; 9 nucleotides line up with TRBD2. V dropped 7 bases and J dropped 6; count of bases not matched to a gene: 9. CDR1 and CDR2 (germline): MNHEY, SMNVEV (reference sequence). The CDR3 totals 15 residues. The CDR3 sequence is CASKTGGTSPGELFF. CDR3 bases: TGTGCCAGCAAAACGGGGGGGACTAGCCCCGGGGAGCTGTTTTTT.

This clonotype has only a few counts. The V and J genes are TRBV29-1 and TRBJ2-5; D is possibly TRBD1 (6 bases). The CDR3 is 12 residues long. CDR1 is SQVTM, CDR2 ANQGSEA, per germline. Trimming shortened V by 3 bases and J by 4 bases, and 9 bases separated the two germline ends. In DNA, the CDR3 is TGCAGCGTTGATTGCAGGGGAGAGACCCAGTACTTC. This translates into CSVDCRGETQYF.

J is TRBJ2-1 and V is TRBV2; TRBD2 matches 8 bases. Germline trimming cut 10 bases from V and 0 bases from J; bases unmatched to any gene: 20. CDR1 is SNHLY and CDR2 is FYNNEI in the germline V gene. The CDR3 covers 19 residues. In DNA, the CDR3 is TGTGCCATCTGGAAGACTTTAGCGGGGTCGACCAGCTCCTACAATGAGCAGTTCTTC. Its protein is CAIWKTLAGSTSSYNEQFF.

This clonotype appeared many times. The chain employs TRBV18 and TRBJ2-5; D gene unclear. Germline V gene sequence: CDR1 KGHSH, CDR2 LQKENI. Trimming cost V 6 bases and J 4 bases, with 12 bases left between them. This CDR3 comprises 13 residues. CDR3 DNA: TGTGCCAGCTCCCCTAACGAAGGAGAGACCCAGTACTTC. Translation: CASSPNEGETQYF.

J is TRBJ2-1 and V is TRBV12-5; TRBD2 agrees at 10 bases. Looked up from germline, CDR1 is LGHNT and CDR2 is FRNRAP. The length of the CDR3 is 17 residues. V was pared by 3 bases and J by 3 bases, with 8 bases of the junction left unmatched. The DNA for the CDR3 is TGTGCTAGTGGTTTTCAAGCGGGAGGGCGAGTCTACAATGAGCAGTTCTTC. Amino acid sequence: CASGFQAGGRVYNEQFF. The variable domain in full, completed from reference TRBV12-5 and TRBJ2-1, reads DARVTQTPRHKVTEMGQEVTMRCQPILGHNTVFWYRQTMMQGLELLAYFRNRAPLDDSGMPKDRFSAEMPDATLATLKIQPSEPRDSAVYFCASGFQAGGRVYNEQFFGPGTRLTVL.

The chain is built from TRBV12-3 or TRBV12-4 and TRBJ2-1; D uncertain. This CDR3 has 13 residues. V lost 3 bases and J lost 6, with 9 bases in between. The CDR3 DNA is TGTGCCAGCAGTTTCTACCCGGGCAATGAGCAGTTCTTC. Its translation is CASSFYPGNEQFF.

This chain uses TRBV12-3 or TRBV12-4 with TRBJ2-2; D remains unclear. This CDR3 is built from 14 residues. The ends were cut back, 2 bases at V and 9 bases at J, with 13 bases in the middle. The CDR3 region is CASSLSLVGWELFF. Here the CDR3 DNA reads TGTGCCAGCAGTTTAAGCTTGGTTGGCTGGGAGCTGTTTTTT.

Only a few counts were recorded for this clonotype. The V gene is TRBV20-1, the J gene TRBJ2-7; D gene unclear. Per the germline V gene, CDR1 is DFQATT and CDR2 is SNEGSKA (reference sequence). Between the trimmed V and J ends, which lost 4 bases and 7 bases, there was a span of 11 bases. CDR3 length: 11 residues. The CDR3 region is CSANTRVEQYF. In nucleotides, the CDR3 is TGCAGTGCTAACACCCGGGTGGAGCAGTACTTC.